This TCR beta chain stems from a study of T cells after yellow fever vaccination. MiXCR, applied by TCRdb to the 5' RACE reads, yields one record per CDR3 protein. This sample has fewer than 450,000 distinct CDR3 sequences, with roughly 8.3% found just once. The CDR3 loop spans 17 amino acids. V was clipped by 5 bases and J by 6 bases, with 22 bases between them. The origin of this receptor is a man aged 18 to 29 who received the YFV17D yellow fever vaccine. The source material was PBMCs, sampled about 41 days after the first yellow fever vaccination. This rearrangement joins TRBV12-3 or TRBV12-4 to TRBJ1-4; D unclear. This chain's CDR3 is CASSPTPGWGVDEKLFF. For the CDR3, the DNA is TGTGCCAGCAGTCCTACCCCGGGGTGGGGTGTGGATGAAAAACTGTTTTTT.